This TCR beta chain is drawn from a study of resident and recirculating memory T cells in vitiligo. Overall study context: Each patient gave two lesional and two nonlesional epidermal shave biopsies, plus PBMCs.

Points from the study as a whole: Vitiligo lesions lacked a unique dominant clone, and clonality varied. Non-conserved TCRs across sites and patients suggested distinct clones per lesion.

Looked up from germline, CDR1 is SGHTA and CDR2 is FQGNSA. V dropped 5 bases and J dropped 0; count of bases not matched to a gene: 5. This CDR3 contains 16 residues. No patient showed confetti depigmentation, a clinical sign of active disease. Sequencing was performed with immunoSEQ multiplex PCR; in TCRdb, only in-frame clones are kept and a portion is missing. In the table there are 35,000 to 45,000 clones, around 90% of which are singletons. In regard to this clone: The antigen is not known.

V gene TRBV7-2 combines with J gene TRBJ2-3, with 10 nucleotides matching TRBD2. The sequence came from a male donor with vitiligo. The sequencing sample was made of blood. As DNA, the CDR3 is TGTGCCAGCAGCCCATTAGCGGGGGGAAGCACAGATACGCAGTATTTT. This gives the protein CASSPLAGGSTDTQYF.